The 30 T cell receptor beta chains presented below share a single source sample, sequenced in a study of T cells in localized non-small cell lung cancer. Sequencing used immunoSEQ multiplex PCR; TCRdb keeps in-frame clones, though not all of them. The sample has around 55,000 clones; approximately 86% are singletons. Sequenced here: PBMCs, sampled before any cancer treatment. Receptors were obtained from a female donor with stage II lung adenocarcinoma.

This clone was seen only once. The V gene is TRBV15, the J gene TRBJ2-7; no clear D. The length of the CDR3 is 14 residues. Between the trimmed V and J ends, which lost 1 base and 9 bases, there was a span of 16 bases. Per the germline V gene, CDR1 is LNHNV and CDR2 is YYDKDF (reference sequence). CDR3 region: CATSRAQTLRAQYF. In DNA, the CDR3 is TGTGCCACCAGCAGAGCACAGACCTTACGAGCGCAGTACTTC.

J is TRBJ1-3 and V is TRBV7-9; D not resolved. CDR3 size: 12 residues. Trimming removed 5 bases at V and 4 bases at J, with 6 bases between. Germline lookup yields CDR1 SEHNR and CDR2 FQNEAQ (reference sequence). CDR3 residues: CASSKDGNTIYF. The CDR3 DNA reads TGTGCCAGCAGCAAGGACGGAAACACCATATATTTT.

This chain links TRBV7-3 with TRBJ2-1; D might be TRBD2 (5 bases). The V and J ends lost 3 bases and 8 bases respectively, with 8 bases between them. The CDR3 has 12 residues. CDR1 is SGHTA, CDR2 FQGTGA, per germline. The CDR3 DNA reads TGTGCCAGCAGCTTCGGAGGAGATGAGCAGTTCTTC. Its translation is CASSFGGDEQFF.

This clone was counted once. The chain uses TRBV9 and TRBJ1-1; a possible D gene is TRBD1 (5 bases). Trimming took 5 bases from V and 0 from J, leaving 8 bases between them. Per the germline V gene, CDR1 is SGDLS and CDR2 is YYNGEE. This CDR3 has 13 amino acids. The chain's CDR3 is CASRRGLNTEAFF. CDR3 in DNA: TGTGCCAGCAGAAGGGGTCTGAACACTGAAGCTTTCTTT.

This chain links TRBV5-1 with TRBJ2-5; 8 nucleotides line up with TRBD1. Germline lookup yields CDR1 SGHRS and CDR2 YFSETQ. The CDR3 is 14 amino acids. V lost 4 bases and J lost 5; bases outside the gene matches: 7. The CDR3 is CASSHGQGQETQYF. CDR3 sequence (DNA): TGCGCCAGCAGCCACGGACAGGGTCAGGAGACCCAGTACTTC.

The chain has TRBV6-1 and TRBJ1-1; D is unclear. V was trimmed by 5 bases and J by 5 bases, leaving 6 bases between them. From germline, CDR1 is MNHNS and CDR2 SASEGT. This CDR3 is built from 11 residues. CDR3 coding DNA: TGTGCCAGCAGTTTAGGGACTGAAGCTTTCTTT. It translates to CASSLGTEAFF.

This chain connects TRBV6-6 to TRBJ2-7, with a weak D call TRBD1 (6 bases). The CDR3 runs 15 residues. The germline V gene encodes CDR1 MNHNY and CDR2 SVGAGI (reference sequence). V dropped 5 bases and J dropped 0 bases, with 14 bases sitting between them. CDR3 sequence (DNA): TGTGCCAGCAGTGACCGGGACACCAGCTCCTACGAGCAGTACTTC. As protein: CASSDRDTSSYEQYF.

The rearrangement joins TRBV29-1 to TRBJ2-3, with TRBD2 identical over 10 bases. With V trimmed by 6 bases and J by 3 bases, 6 bases remained unmatched. Germline CDR1 is SQVTM and CDR2 is ANQGSEA. CDR3 length: 14 amino acids. For the CDR3, the DNA is TGCAGCGTCCCGACTAGCGGGTTAACAGATACGCAGTATTTT. This translates into CSVPTSGLTDTQYF.

The chain has TRBV28 and TRBJ1-2; TRBD1 might be the D (6 bases). The CDR3 runs to 11 residues. CDR1 and CDR2 (germline): MDHEN, SYDVKM. Trimming removed 8 bases from V and 11 bases from J, with 15 bases in between. CDR3: CASQQMGAYTF. The CDR3 DNA reads as TGTGCCAGCCAGCAGATGGGGGCGTACACCTTC.

The genes are TRBV7-9 and TRBJ2-1; 10 positions match TRBD2. The trim removed 3 bases at V and 12 bases at J, leaving 17 bases unmatched. The germline CDR1 and CDR2 sequences are SEHNR and FQNEAQ (reference sequence). This CDR3 has 17 amino acids. The CDR3 sequence is CASSFNRVTSGDLGQFF. The CDR3 nucleotides are TGTGCCAGCAGCTTCAATCGTGTTACTAGCGGGGACCTAGGGCAGTTCTTC.

V usage is TRBV2 and J usage is TRBJ2-7, with a tentative D call TRBD2 (5 bases). Germline CDR1 and CDR2: SNHLY and FYNNEI. The CDR3 is 11 residues long. Trimming removed 6 bases at V and 5 bases at J, with 8 bases between. CDR3 loop: CASSPLDEQYF. The CDR3 coding sequence is TGTGCCAGCAGCCCACTAGACGAGCAGTACTTC.

This sequence joins TRBV29-1 and TRBJ1-2; D perhaps matches TRBD1 (5 bases). With 3 bases removed from V and 4 bases from J, the gap between germline ends came to 12 bases. This CDR3 spans 13 amino acids. Germline V gene lookup returns CDR1 SQVTM and CDR2 ANQGSEA. This CDR3 reads CSVEGGSPYGYTF. The CDR3 DNA is TGCAGCGTTGAGGGGGGGTCCCCCTATGGCTACACCTTC.

This clone has just a few counts. The chain is built from TRBV5-4 and TRBJ2-5; D unresolved. The germline V gene encodes CDR1 SGHNT and CDR2 YYREEE (reference sequence). CDR3 size: 13 residues. Deletions cut 8 bases from V and 5 bases from J, with 16 bases between. In nucleotides, the CDR3 is TGTGCCAGTCGGTCTCCAAAAACGGAGACCCAGTACTTC. Residues: CASRSPKTETQYF.

This clone has a handful of counts. DNA for the CDR3: TGTGCCAGCAGCGACCGACAGGGAACCAATCAGCCCCAGCATTTT. Translating gives CASSDRQGTNQPQHF. V is TRBV6-5 and J is TRBJ1-5; 7 nucleotides line up with TRBD1. Germline CDR1 MNHEY, CDR2 SVGAGI. The CDR3 runs 15 residues. After removal of 6 bases from V and 3 bases from J, the junction contained 8 bases not matched to a gene.

This chain connects TRBV7-3 to TRBJ2-1, with D unresolved. The germline V gene encodes CDR1 SGHTA and CDR2 FQGTGA. The CDR3 is 19 residues long. With 1 base removed from V and 2 bases from J, the gap between germline ends came to 21 bases. In nucleotides, the CDR3 is TGTGCCAGCAGCTTAAACCCTTTGGGTCCCCCTGGGCCCTACAATGAGCAGTTCTTC. It translates to CASSLNPLGPPGPYNEQFF.

The V and J genes are TRBV5-4 and TRBJ2-7; the D gene is possibly TRBD1 (6 bases). Germline V gives CDR1 SGHNT, CDR2 YYREEE (reference sequence). Trimming took 4 bases from V and 6 from J, leaving 14 bases between them. The CDR3 loop spans 13 amino acids. The CDR3 coding sequence is TGTGCCAGCAGCCCGGACAGCCTCTTCGAGCAGTACTTC. As protein: CASSPDSLFEQYF.

V and J are TRBV6-1 and TRBJ2-1; TRBD2 agrees at 7 bases. Germline-derived CDR1 and CDR2 are MNHNS and SASEGT. With V trimmed by 9 bases and J by 10 bases, 9 bases remained unmatched. The CDR3 covers 12 residues. CDR3 in DNA: TGTGCCAGTAGAGCGGGGCTCGCCGAGCAGTTCTTC. It translates to CASRAGLAEQFF.

The chain is built from TRBV5-1 and TRBJ2-2, with 7 bases fitting TRBD1. Germline CDR1 reads SGHRS; CDR2 reads YFSETQ. CDR3 length: 16 amino acids. After removal of 3 bases from V and 0 bases from J, the junction contained 5 bases not matched to a gene. CDR3 in amino acids: CASSSSTGTNTGELFF. As DNA, the CDR3 is TGCGCCAGCAGCTCATCGACAGGGACGAACACCGGGGAGCTGTTTTTT.

The J gene is TRBJ1-5, the V gene TRBV4-1; 7 nucleotides line up with TRBD1. The junction had 26 bases not matched to a gene; V was cut back by 0 bases and J by 6 bases. CDR1 is MGHRA, CDR2 YSYEKL, per germline. The CDR3 extends over 22 amino acids. The CDR3 region is CASSQDRPRRQGIKGISQPQHF. The CDR3 bases are TGCGCCAGCAGCCAAGATCGGCCCAGGAGACAGGGAATTAAAGGGATCAGTCAGCCCCAGCATTTT.

The chain combines TRBV7-6 with TRBJ2-3, with 9 bases matching TRBD1. The CDR3 runs 17 residues. The junction had 10 bases not matched to a gene; V was cut back by 4 bases and J by 2 bases. The V gene's germline CDR1 is SGHVS and CDR2 FNYEAQ. The CDR3 here is CASSSLGGQGHTDTQYF. CDR3 coding DNA: TGTGCCAGCAGCTCATTAGGGGGACAGGGACACACAGATACGCAGTATTTT.

The V gene is TRBV29-1, the J gene TRBJ1-2; D gene uncertain. This CDR3 region has 12 residues. Germline-derived CDR1 and CDR2 are SQVTM and ANQGSEA. Trimming pared 4 bases from V and 7 bases from J, leaving 13 bases between. CDR3 DNA: TGCAGCGTTGCCACGGAAATAGGTGGCTACACCTTC. It encodes CSVATEIGGYTF.

This clone was counted between two and nine times. The gene calls are TRBV7-9 and TRBJ2-1; 9 bases match TRBD2. CDR1 and CDR2 from the germline V gene are SEHNR and FQNEAQ (reference sequence). V lost 3 bases, J lost 10 bases, and 10 bases stayed unmatched. This CDR3 has 15 residues. CDR3 sequence (DNA): TGTGCCAGCAGCTTTAGCGGGGGTGACGCCCGGGAGCAGTTCTTC. Translated: CASSFSGGDAREQFF.

The chain carries TRBV7-6 and TRBJ1-2; 7 nucleotides line up with TRBD1. The CDR3 has 15 amino acids. CDR1 SGHVS and CDR2 FNYEAQ come from the germline V gene. The J segment lost 4 bases and the V segment lost 4 bases, leaving 9 bases of the junction unmatched. The DNA for the CDR3 is TGTGCCAGCAGCTCAAAGGGGGCGCGTACCTATGGCTACACCTTC. This gives the protein CASSSKGARTYGYTF.

On this clone itself: At one boundary the junction diverges from the germline segment, which might be a read error. J is TRBJ2-7 and V is TRBV7-7, with a weak D call TRBD1 (7 bases). This CDR3 region has 15 residues. Germline assignment: CDR1 SSHAT and CDR2 FNYEAQ (reference sequence). The CDR3: CASSPRTGGAYEQYF. The CDR3 bases are TGTGCTAGCAGCCCTCGGACAGGAGGGGCCTACGAGCAGTACTTC.

The V and J genes are TRBV7-7 and TRBJ1-3; the match to TRBD1 covers 9 bases. This CDR3 has 15 residues. The germline CDR1 and CDR2 sequences are SSHAT and FNYEAQ (reference sequence). J gave up 1 base and V 5 bases, and 3 bases lay outside the gene matches. The CDR3 coding sequence is TGTGCCAGCAGCACAGGGGGCGAGTCTGGAAACACCATATATTTT. It is translated as CASSTGGESGNTIYF. The full variable domain, rest sourced from reference TRBV7-7 and TRBJ1-3, is GAGVSQSPRYKVTKRGQDVTLRCDPISSHATLYWYQQALGQGPEFLTYFNYEAQPDKSGLPSDRFSAERPEGSISTLTIQRTEQRDSAMYRCASSTGGESGNTIYFGEGSWLTVV.

This chain links TRBV5-6 with TRBJ1-1; D ambiguous. Germline assignment: CDR1 SGHDT and CDR2 YYEEEE. The V gene lost 8 bases and the J gene lost 0 bases, with 14 bases spanning the gap. The CDR3 has 14 residues. CDR3 loop: CASLSVSMNTEAFF. The CDR3 DNA reads TGTGCCAGTTTGAGCGTATCTATGAACACTGAAGCTTTCTTT.

The rearrangement joins TRBV5-1 to TRBJ2-7; the D is unclear. V gave up 0 bases and J gave up 4 bases, with 5 bases separating them. The CDR3 extends over 12 amino acids. The germline gives CDR1 SGHRS, CDR2 YFSETQ. The chain's CDR3 is CASSLDRYEQYF. CDR3 in DNA: TGCGCCAGCAGCTTGGACCGTTACGAGCAGTACTTC. Full variable domain (rest looked up from reference TRBV5-1 and TRBJ2-7): KAGVTQTPRYLIKTRGQQVTLSCSPISGHRSVSWYQQTPGQGLQFLFEYFSETQRNKGNFPGRFSGRQFSNSRSEMNVSTLELGDSALYLCASSLDRYEQYFGPGTRLTVT.

The chain has TRBV10-2 and TRBJ2-3; 10 bases line up with TRBD2. The CDR3 spans 16 residues. Germline assignment: CDR1 WSHSY and CDR2 SAAADI. V lost 4 bases, J lost 4 bases, and 8 bases stayed unmatched. In DNA, the CDR3 is TGCGCCAGCAGTGCCCTTCTAGCGGGGGTCGCAGATACGCAGTATTTT. Its translation: CASSALLAGVADTQYF.

The chain recombines TRBV10-2 with TRBJ1-2; TRBD1 is a possible D gene (5 bases). This CDR3 spans 16 amino acids. V lost 7 bases and J lost 1, with 19 bases in between. Germline V lookup: CDR1 WSHSY, CDR2 SAAADI. The DNA for the CDR3 is TGCGCCAGCACCAGGGACGGAAATCTACTTAACTATGGCTACACCTTC. Its protein is CASTRDGNLLNYGYTF.

This rearrangement joins TRBV25-1 to TRBJ2-1; 10 positions match TRBD1. CDR3 size: 15 residues. The germline gives CDR1 MGHDK, CDR2 SYGVNS. J was trimmed by 3 bases and V by 7 bases; bases with no gene match: 6. The CDR3 bases are TGTGCCAGCACCCGACAGGGGGCGAACTACAATGAGCAGTTCTTC. It codes for CASTRQGANYNEQFF.